This T cell receptor (beta chain) came from a study of blood T cell repertoires in COVID-19. Study in general: Sample material is recorded as cDNA or gDNA derived from T cells, B-cell-depleted T cells, or PBMCs.

The method was immunoSEQ multiplex PCR; TCRdb's version includes in-frame clones alone and lacks a portion of them. The repertoire holds 150,000 to 200,000 clones, with roughly 90% as singletons. The TCR was taken from an older man with active or convalescent COVID-19. The sequenced material came from peripheral blood.

The CDR3: CASSPGGHHGYTF. In DNA, the CDR3 is TGTGCCAGCAGTCCCGGGGGGCACCATGGCTACACCTTC. This sequence joins TRBV28 and TRBJ1-2, with a possible D match to TRBD1 (6 bases). Trimming removed 5 bases from V and 6 bases from J, with 13 bases in between. Germline assignment: CDR1 MDHEN and CDR2 SYDVKM. The CDR3 totals 13 residues.